The 3 T cell receptor beta chains below come from one sample, sequenced in a study of OX40 agonist ivuxolimab in advanced cancers. Sequencing was performed with immunoSEQ multiplex PCR; in TCRdb, only in-frame clones are kept and a portion is missing. The sample shows around 68,000 clones, around 93% of them seen only once. The sequencing here drew on CD4+ or CD8+ T cells sorted from blood, taken in a trial of the OX40 agonist ivuxolimab. The source is an adult with an advanced solid tumor such as melanoma, head and neck, liver or kidney cancer.

The CDR3 region is CASSLYFGISAGELFF. In DNA form, the CDR3 reads TGTGCCAGCAGCTTATACTTCGGGATTAGCGCCGGGGAGCTGTTTTTT. The rearrangement uses TRBV11-2 and TRBJ2-2; D might be TRBD2 (5 bases). CDR3 length: 16 residues. Trimming took 2 bases from V and 6 from J, leaving 16 bases between them. Germline values: CDR1 SGHAT, CDR2 FQNNGV.

This chain connects TRBV6-5 to TRBJ2-7, with D hard to call. With 5 bases removed from V and 0 bases from J, the gap between germline ends came to 5 bases. This CDR3 has 12 amino acids. CDR1 MNHEY and CDR2 SVGAGI come from the germline V gene. The CDR3, as DNA: TGTGCCAGCAGTAAGAGCTCCTACGAGCAGTACTTC. As protein: CASSKSSYEQYF.

Turning to this clone: Relative to the germline gene, one junction end is altered; a read error may explain this. The chain employs TRBV11-2 and TRBJ2-1; TRBD2 matches at 7 bases. Germline V gene sequence: CDR1 SGHAT, CDR2 FQNNGV. The CDR3 is 13 residues long. CDR3 DNA: TGTGCCAGCAGCTTGGTTCAGATTAGCGGGCCGCTCTTC. It codes for CASSLVQISGPLF.